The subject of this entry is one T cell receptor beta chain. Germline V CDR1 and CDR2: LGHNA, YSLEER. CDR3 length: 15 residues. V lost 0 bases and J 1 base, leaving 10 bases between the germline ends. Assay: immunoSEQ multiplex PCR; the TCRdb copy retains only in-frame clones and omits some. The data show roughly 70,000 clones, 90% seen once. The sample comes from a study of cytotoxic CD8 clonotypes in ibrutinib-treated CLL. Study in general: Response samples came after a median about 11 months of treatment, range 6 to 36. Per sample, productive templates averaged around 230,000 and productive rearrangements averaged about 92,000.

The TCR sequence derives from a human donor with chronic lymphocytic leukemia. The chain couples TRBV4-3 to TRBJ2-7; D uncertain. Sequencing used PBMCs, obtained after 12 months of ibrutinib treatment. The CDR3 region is CASSQDYSASYEQYF. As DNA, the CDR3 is TGCGCCAGCAGCCAAGATTACAGCGCTTCCTACGAGCAGTACTTC.